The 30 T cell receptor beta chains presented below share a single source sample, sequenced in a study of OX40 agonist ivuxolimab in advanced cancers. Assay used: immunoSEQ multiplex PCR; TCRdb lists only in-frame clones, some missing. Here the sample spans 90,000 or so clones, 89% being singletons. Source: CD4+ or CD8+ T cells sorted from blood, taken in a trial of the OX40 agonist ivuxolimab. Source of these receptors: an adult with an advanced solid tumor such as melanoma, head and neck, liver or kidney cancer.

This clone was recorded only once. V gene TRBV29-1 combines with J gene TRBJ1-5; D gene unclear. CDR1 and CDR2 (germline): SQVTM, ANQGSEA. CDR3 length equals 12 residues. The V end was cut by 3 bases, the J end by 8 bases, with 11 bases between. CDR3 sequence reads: CSVELPPEPQHF. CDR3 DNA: TGCAGCGTTGAGTTACCCCCCGAGCCCCAGCATTTT.

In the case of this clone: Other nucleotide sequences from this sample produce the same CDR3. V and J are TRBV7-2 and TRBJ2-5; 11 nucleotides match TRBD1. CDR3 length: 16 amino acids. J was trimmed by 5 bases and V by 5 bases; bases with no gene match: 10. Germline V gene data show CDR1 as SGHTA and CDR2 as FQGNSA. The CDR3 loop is CASSPIGQGAGETQYF. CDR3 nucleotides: TGTGCCAGCAGCCCCATCGGACAGGGGGCAGGGGAGACCCAGTACTTC.

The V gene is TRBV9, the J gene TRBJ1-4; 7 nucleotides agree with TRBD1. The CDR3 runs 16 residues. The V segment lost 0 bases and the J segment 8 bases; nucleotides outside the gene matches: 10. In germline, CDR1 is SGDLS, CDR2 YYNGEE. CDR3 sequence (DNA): TGTGCCAGCAGCGTAGGGGGTTACAGGGGAGGAGAAAAACTGTTTTTT. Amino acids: CASSVGGYRGGEKLFF.

CDR3: CASSPLRSGEGYGYTF. DNA for the CDR3: TGTGCCAGTAGTCCTCTCCGCAGCGGGGAGGGGTATGGCTACACCTTC. The chain recombines TRBV19 with TRBJ1-2, with D possibly TRBD1 on 5 matching bases. Germline lookup yields CDR1 LNHDA and CDR2 SQIVND (reference sequence). With 5 bases removed from V and 5 bases from J, the gap between germline ends came to 21 bases. The CDR3 extends over 16 amino acids.

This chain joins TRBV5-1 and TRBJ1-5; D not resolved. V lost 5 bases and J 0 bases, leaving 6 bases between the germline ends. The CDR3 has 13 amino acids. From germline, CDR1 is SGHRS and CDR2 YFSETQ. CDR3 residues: CASRRDSNQPQHF. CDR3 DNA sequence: TGCGCCAGCAGGAGAGATAGCAATCAGCCCCAGCATTTT.

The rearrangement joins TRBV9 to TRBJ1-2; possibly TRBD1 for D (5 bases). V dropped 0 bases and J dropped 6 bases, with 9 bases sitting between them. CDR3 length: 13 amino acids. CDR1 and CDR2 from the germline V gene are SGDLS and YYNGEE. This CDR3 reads CASSVAGLHGYTF. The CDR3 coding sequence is TGTGCCAGCAGCGTAGCAGGGCTCCATGGCTACACCTTC.

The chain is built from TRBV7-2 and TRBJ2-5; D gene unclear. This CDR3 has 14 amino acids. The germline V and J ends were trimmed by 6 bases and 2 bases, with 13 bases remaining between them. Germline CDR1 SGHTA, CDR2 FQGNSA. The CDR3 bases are TGTGCCAGCAGGCGGCCAGGAGCTCAAGAGACCCAGTACTTC. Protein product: CASRRPGAQETQYF.

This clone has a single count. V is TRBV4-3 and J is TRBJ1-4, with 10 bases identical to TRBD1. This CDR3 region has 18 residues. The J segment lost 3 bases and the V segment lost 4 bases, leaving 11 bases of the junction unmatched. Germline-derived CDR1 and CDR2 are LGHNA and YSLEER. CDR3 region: CASSPRSGQGFANEKLFF. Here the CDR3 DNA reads TGCGCCAGCAGCCCTCGATCGGGACAGGGGTTTGCTAATGAAAAACTGTTTTTT.

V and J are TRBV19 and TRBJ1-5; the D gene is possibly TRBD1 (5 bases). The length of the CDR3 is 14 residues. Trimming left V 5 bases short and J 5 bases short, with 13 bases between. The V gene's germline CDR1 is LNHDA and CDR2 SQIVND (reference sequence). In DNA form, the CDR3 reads TGTGCCAGTAGTGCAGGGCTAGAGGATCAGCCCCAGCATTTT. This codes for CASSAGLEDQPQHF.

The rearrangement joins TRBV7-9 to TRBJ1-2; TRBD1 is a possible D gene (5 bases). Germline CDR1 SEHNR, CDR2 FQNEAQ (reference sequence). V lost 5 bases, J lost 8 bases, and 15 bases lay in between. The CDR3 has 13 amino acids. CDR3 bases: TGTGCCAGCAGCCGCGCAGGCAGGGACGGCTACACCTTC. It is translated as CASSRAGRDGYTF.

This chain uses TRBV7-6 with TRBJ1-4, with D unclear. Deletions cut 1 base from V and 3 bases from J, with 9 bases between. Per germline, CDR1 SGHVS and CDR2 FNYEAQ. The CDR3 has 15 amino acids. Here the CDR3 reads CASSLGTWANEKLFF. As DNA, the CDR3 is TGTGCCAGCAGCTTAGGGACCTGGGCTAATGAAAAACTGTTTTTT.

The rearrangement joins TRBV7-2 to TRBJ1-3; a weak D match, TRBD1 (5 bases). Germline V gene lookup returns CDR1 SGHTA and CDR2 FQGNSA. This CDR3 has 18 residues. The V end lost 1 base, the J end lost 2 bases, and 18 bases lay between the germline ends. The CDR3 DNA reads TGTGCCAGCAGCTTAGTACCAGACAGCTATCAACCTGGAAACACCATATATTTT. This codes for CASSLVPDSYQPGNTIYF.

CDR3 protein: CASSEEGGTAREYF. Here the CDR3 DNA reads TGTGCCAGCAGTGAAGAAGGAGGGACAGCGAGGGAGTACTTC. The V and J genes are TRBV6-1 and TRBJ2-7; perhaps TRBD1 as D (7 bases). CDR3 length: 14 amino acids. Trimming removed 1 base from V and 11 bases from J, with 18 bases in between. Germline-derived CDR1 and CDR2 are MNHNS and SASEGT.

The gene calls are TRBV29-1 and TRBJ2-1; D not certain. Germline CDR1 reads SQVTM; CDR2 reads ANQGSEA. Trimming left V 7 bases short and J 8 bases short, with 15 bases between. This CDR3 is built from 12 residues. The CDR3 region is CSAVWPAHEQFF. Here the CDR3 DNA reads TGCAGCGCGGTATGGCCAGCCCATGAGCAGTTCTTC.

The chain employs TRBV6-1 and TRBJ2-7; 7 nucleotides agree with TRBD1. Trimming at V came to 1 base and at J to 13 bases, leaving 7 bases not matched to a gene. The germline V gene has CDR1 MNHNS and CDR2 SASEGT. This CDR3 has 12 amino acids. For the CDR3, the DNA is TGTGCCAGCAGTGAAGAAGACAGGGCGATTTACTTC. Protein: CASSEEDRAIYF.

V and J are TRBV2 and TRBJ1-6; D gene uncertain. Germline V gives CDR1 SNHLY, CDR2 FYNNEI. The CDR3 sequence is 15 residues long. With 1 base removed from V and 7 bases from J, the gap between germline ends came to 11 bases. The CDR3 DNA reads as TGTGCCAGCAGTGAAGGGACCCGTGGGAATTCACCCCTCCACTTT. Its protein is CASSEGTRGNSPLHF.

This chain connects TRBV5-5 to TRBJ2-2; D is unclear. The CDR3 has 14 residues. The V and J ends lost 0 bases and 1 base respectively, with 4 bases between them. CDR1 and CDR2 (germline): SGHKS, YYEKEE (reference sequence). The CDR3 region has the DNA TGTGCCAGCAGCTTGGAGTGGAACACCGGGGAGCTGTTTTTT. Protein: CASSLEWNTGELFF.

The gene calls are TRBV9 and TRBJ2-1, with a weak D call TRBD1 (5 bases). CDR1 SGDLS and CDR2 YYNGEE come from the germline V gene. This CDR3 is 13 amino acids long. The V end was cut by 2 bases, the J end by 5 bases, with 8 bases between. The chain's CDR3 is CASSVSRDNEQFF. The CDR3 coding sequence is TGTGCCAGCAGCGTCAGCAGGGACAATGAGCAGTTCTTC. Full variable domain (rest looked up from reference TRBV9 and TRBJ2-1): DSGVTQTPKHLITATGQRVTLRCSPRSGDLSVYWYQQSLDQGLQFLIQYYNGEERAKGNILERFSAQQFPDLHSELNLSSLELGDSALYFCASSVSRDNEQFFGPGTRLTVL.

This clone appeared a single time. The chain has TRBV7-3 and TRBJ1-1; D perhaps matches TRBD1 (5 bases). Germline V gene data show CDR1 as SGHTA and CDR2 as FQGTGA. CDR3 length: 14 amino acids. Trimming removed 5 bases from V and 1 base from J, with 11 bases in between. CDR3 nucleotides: TGTGCCAGCAGCCTCCAGGGCCGGAACACTGAAGCTTTCTTT. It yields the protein CASSLQGRNTEAFF. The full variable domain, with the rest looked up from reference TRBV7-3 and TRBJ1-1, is GAGVSQTPSNKVTEKGKYVELRCDPISGHTALYWYRQSLGQGPEFLIYFQGTGAADDSGLPNDRFFAVRPEGSVSTLKIQRTERGDSAVYLCASSLQGRNTEAFFGQGTRLTVV.

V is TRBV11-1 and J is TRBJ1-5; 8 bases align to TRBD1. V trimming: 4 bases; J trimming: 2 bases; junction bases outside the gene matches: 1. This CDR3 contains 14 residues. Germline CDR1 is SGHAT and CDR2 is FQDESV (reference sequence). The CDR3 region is CASSSGQGNQPQHF. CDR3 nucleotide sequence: TGTGCCAGCAGCTCGGGACAGGGCAATCAGCCCCAGCATTTT.

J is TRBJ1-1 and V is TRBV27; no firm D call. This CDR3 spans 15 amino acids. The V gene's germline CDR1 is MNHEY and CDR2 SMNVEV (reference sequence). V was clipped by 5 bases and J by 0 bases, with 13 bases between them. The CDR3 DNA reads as TGTGCCAGCAGTCCGCGGGGTATGGTGAACACTGAAGCTTTCTTT. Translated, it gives CASSPRGMVNTEAFF.

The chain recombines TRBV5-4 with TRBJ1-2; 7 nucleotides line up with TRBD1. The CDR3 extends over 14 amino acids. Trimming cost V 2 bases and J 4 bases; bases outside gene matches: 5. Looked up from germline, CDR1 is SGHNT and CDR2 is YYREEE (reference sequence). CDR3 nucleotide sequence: TGTGCCAGCAGCTTATTGACAGGGTCCTATGGCTACACCTTC. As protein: CASSLLTGSYGYTF.

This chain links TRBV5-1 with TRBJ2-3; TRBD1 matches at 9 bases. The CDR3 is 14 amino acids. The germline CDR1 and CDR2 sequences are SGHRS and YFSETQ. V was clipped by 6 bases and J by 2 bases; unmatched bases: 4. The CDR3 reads CASNGDRDTDTQYF. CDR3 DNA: TGCGCCAGCAATGGGGACAGGGACACAGATACGCAGTATTTT.

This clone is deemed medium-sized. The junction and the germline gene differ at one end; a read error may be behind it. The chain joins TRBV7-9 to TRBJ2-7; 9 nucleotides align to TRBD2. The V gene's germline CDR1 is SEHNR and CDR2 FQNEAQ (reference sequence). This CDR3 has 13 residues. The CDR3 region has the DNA TGTGCCAGCAGATTAGCGGGGGCCTACGAGCAGTACTTC. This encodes CASRLAGAYEQYF.

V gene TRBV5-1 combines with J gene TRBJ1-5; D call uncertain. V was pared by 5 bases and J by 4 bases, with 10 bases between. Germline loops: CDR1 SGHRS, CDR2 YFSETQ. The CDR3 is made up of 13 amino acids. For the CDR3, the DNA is TGCGCCAGCAGTTTACAGTCAAATCAGCCCCAGCATTTT. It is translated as CASSLQSNQPQHF.

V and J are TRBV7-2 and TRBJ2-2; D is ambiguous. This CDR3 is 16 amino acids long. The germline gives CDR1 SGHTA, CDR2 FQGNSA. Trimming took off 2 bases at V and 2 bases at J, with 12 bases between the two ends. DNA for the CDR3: TGTGCCAGCAGCTTATCCGGACCGCTAAACACCGGGGAGCTGTTTTTT. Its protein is CASSLSGPLNTGELFF.

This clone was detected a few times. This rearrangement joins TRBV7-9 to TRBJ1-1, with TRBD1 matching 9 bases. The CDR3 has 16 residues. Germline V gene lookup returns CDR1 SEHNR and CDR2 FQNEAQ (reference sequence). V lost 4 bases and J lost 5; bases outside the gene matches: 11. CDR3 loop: CASSSDRGGFWTEAFF. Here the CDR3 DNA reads TGTGCCAGCAGCTCGGACAGGGGAGGATTTTGGACTGAAGCTTTCTTT.

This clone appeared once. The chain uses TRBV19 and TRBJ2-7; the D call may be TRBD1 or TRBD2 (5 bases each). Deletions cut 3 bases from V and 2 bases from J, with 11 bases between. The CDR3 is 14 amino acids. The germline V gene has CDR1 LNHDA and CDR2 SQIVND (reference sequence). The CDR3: CASSMGRNPYEQYF. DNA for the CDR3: TGTGCCAGTAGTATGGGACGAAATCCCTACGAGCAGTACTTC.

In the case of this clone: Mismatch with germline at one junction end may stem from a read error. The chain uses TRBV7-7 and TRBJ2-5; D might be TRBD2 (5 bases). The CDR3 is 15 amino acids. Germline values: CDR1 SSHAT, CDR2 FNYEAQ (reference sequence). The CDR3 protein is CASSPLSGVQETQYF. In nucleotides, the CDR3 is TGTGCTAGCAGCCCATTGAGCGGAGTACAAGAGACCCAGTACTTC.

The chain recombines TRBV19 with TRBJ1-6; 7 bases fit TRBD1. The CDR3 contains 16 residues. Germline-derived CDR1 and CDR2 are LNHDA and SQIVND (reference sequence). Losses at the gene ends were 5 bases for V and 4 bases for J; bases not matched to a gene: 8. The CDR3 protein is CASSGSFRGYNSPLHF. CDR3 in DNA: TGTGCCAGTAGTGGCTCCTTCAGGGGGTATAATTCACCCCTCCACTTT.